Each of the 7 T cell receptor beta chains below was sequenced from the same sample in a study of OX40 agonist ivuxolimab in advanced cancers. Here immunoSEQ multiplex PCR was the method, and the copy in TCRdb shows in-frame clones only, minus some. Counted here are about 66,000 clones, 86% occurring once; the ten biggest clones make up nearly 8.5%. Source: CD4+ or CD8+ T cells sorted from blood, taken in a trial of the OX40 agonist ivuxolimab. These receptors originate from an adult with an advanced solid tumor such as melanoma, head and neck, liver or kidney cancer.

This chain connects TRBV19 to TRBJ1-1; TRBD1 matches 10 bases. V shed 1 base, J shed 11 bases, and the junction held 1 base outside the gene matches. The CDR3 contains 12 residues. Looked up from germline, CDR1 is LNHDA and CDR2 is SQIVND (reference sequence). The CDR3 spells CASSIGDRGAFF. CDR3 DNA: TGTGCCAGTAGTATAGGGGACAGGGGCGCTTTCTTT.

This chain links TRBV19 with TRBJ1-6, with no clear D. The CDR3 spans 15 residues. Germline loops: CDR1 LNHDA, CDR2 SQIVND (reference sequence). Trimming left V 5 bases short and J 7 bases short, with 15 bases between. The CDR3 sequence is CASSLDWVANSPLHF. Written as DNA, the CDR3 is TGTGCCAGTAGTCTCGACTGGGTGGCAAATTCACCCCTCCACTTT.

The rearrangement links TRBV19 to TRBJ1-1; no reliable D call. There are 15 residues in the CDR3. Germline V gives CDR1 LNHDA, CDR2 SQIVND (reference sequence). V gave up 3 bases and J gave up 1 base, with 12 bases separating them. CDR3 in amino acids: CASSIPARRNTEAFF. CDR3 in DNA: TGTGCCAGTAGTATTCCGGCAAGGAGGAACACTGAAGCTTTCTTT.

The chain employs TRBV18 and TRBJ2-1; D is undetermined. Per the germline V gene, CDR1 is KGHSH and CDR2 is LQKENI. Trimming cost V 0 bases and J 5 bases, with 8 bases left between them. This CDR3 comprises 14 residues. The CDR3 is CASSPPDGNNEQFF. The CDR3 DNA follows: TGTGCCAGCTCACCACCTGACGGTAACAATGAGCAGTTCTTC.

V is TRBV6-1 and J is TRBJ1-2; weak D call: TRBD1 (6 bases). The CDR3 has 13 amino acids. The V and J ends lost 4 bases and 8 bases respectively, with 14 bases between them. Germline V gene sequence: CDR1 MNHNS, CDR2 SASEGT. CDR3 DNA: TGTGCCAGCAGTGTCTCAGGGGACTGGGGCTACACCTTC. Translation gives CASSVSGDWGYTF.

This chain uses TRBV4-2 with TRBJ2-2, with a possible D match to TRBD2 (7 bases). Germline V lookup: CDR1 LGHNA, CDR2 YNFKEQ. This CDR3 contains 18 residues. Trimming stripped 0 bases from V and 1 base from J, with 15 bases between. CDR3 in DNA: TGTGCCAGCAGCCAAGACTTGGGGGGGCTAGGGAACACCGGGGAGCTGTTTTTT. This translates into CASSQDLGGLGNTGELFF.

The chain combines TRBV4-2 with TRBJ2-2; 9 bases agree with TRBD2. The CDR3 length is 18 residues. Germline V CDR1 and CDR2: LGHNA, YNFKEQ. Germline trimming cut 2 bases from V and 0 bases from J; bases unmatched to any gene: 7. Here the CDR3 DNA reads TGTGCCAGCAGCCAAATGAGCGGGGGGCCATCGAACACCGGGGAGCTGTTTTTT. It is translated as CASSQMSGGPSNTGELFF.